This T cell receptor beta chain was documented in a study of blood T cell repertoires in COVID-19. Overall study context: Acute-phase and convalescent COVID-19 samples originated in the United States, Italy and Spain. PBMCs, B-cell-depleted T cells, or T cells were the source of the cDNA or gDNA that made up the material.

Under the authors' procedure: Amplified reference gene primers provided the basis for estimating nucleated cell counts. Clones were sequenced by immunoSEQ multiplex PCR, and TCRdb holds only the in-frame ones, with some missing. V and J calls and clone size are given by that table; D and trimming were obtained from the DNA. The sample holds tens of thousands of clones; approximately 88% are singletons and the top ten take approximately 5.9%. The sequencing sample was made of peripheral blood. The TCR was taken from a man aged 60 to 75 with acute or convalescent COVID-19.

The CDR3 DNA reads as TGTGCCATCAGTGAGTTAGCAGGGGGCACCTACGAGCAGTACTTC. Protein sequence: CAISELAGGTYEQYF. V is TRBV10-3 and J is TRBJ2-7; 8 bases fit TRBD1. The CDR3 has 15 amino acids. Germline V lookup: CDR1 ENHRY, CDR2 SYGVKD. The V segment lost 1 base and the J segment 2 bases; nucleotides outside the gene matches: 4.